Listed here are 6 T cell receptor beta chains from one sample, sequenced in a study of T cells in Graves' hyperthyroidism and ophthalmopathy. TCR beta CDR3 regions were amplified from RNA transcripts. In the first-round RT-PCR of the TCR CDR3, the HTBI primer set was used. A single record per CDR3 protein comes from TCRdb applying MiXCR to the multiplex PCR reads. This sample has approximately 620,000 distinct CDR3 sequences, with approximately 15% found just once. Material for sequencing was blood. The origin of the receptors is a woman in her twenties or thirties with Graves' hyperthyroidism that later progressed to Graves' ophthalmopathy.

The chain uses TRBV29-1 and TRBJ2-1, with D maybe TRBD2 (5 bases). The CDR3 runs 13 residues. V gave up 5 bases and J gave up 1 base, with 9 bases separating them. Germline loops: CDR1 SQVTM, CDR2 ANQGSEA. The chain's CDR3 is CSVLDSSYNEQFF. In DNA, the CDR3 is TGCAGCGTTCTGGACTCTTCCTACAATGAGCAGTTCTTC.

This clonotype has a count of ten or more. This sequence joins TRBV10-3 and TRBJ1-6, with D unresolved. Germline CDR1 is ENHRY and CDR2 is SYGVKD. The CDR3 covers 15 residues. V was trimmed by 2 bases and J by 0 bases, leaving 5 bases between them. The CDR3 coding sequence is TGTGCCATCAGTGAGGGCGTCTCCTATAATTCACCCCTCCACTTT. Translation: CAISEGVSYNSPLHF.

This clonotype was detected ten times or more. The chain has TRBV7-3 and TRBJ1-5; no definite D call. Per the germline V gene, CDR1 is SGHTA and CDR2 is FQGTGA. The CDR3 is 13 amino acids. V lost 0 bases and J 8 bases, leaving 8 bases between the germline ends. This CDR3 is CASSLTFGEPQHF. As DNA, the CDR3 is TGTGCCAGCAGCTTAACGTTTGGGGAGCCCCAGCATTTT.

Ten or more counts support this clonotype. In nucleotides, the CDR3 is TGTGCCAGCAGCTTAGGGGCAGGGGGGTTTGTTCAGCCCCAGCATTTT. The encoded protein is CASSLGAGGFVQPQHF. The chain recombines TRBV7-9 with TRBJ1-5, with 7 positions matching TRBD1. V shed 1 base, J shed 6 bases, and the junction held 9 bases outside the gene matches. This CDR3 has 16 amino acids. Germline V gene data show CDR1 as SEHNR and CDR2 as FQNEAQ (reference sequence).

This clonotype was seen many times. This rearrangement joins TRBV4-3 to TRBJ2-7, with D maybe TRBD1 (6 bases). Germline CDR1 and CDR2: LGHNA and YSLEER. CDR3 length equals 16 residues. The germline V and J ends were trimmed by 0 bases and 7 bases, with 19 bases remaining between them. CDR3 sequence (DNA): TGCGCCAGCAGCCAAGATGTCAGGGGCATCTACGCTGAGCAGTACTTC. It codes for CASSQDVRGIYAEQYF.

This clonotype has ten or more counts. The chain combines TRBV24-1 with TRBJ2-2; TRBD1 is a possible D gene (6 bases). Trimming removed 7 bases from V and 2 bases from J, with 7 bases in between. Germline V gene data show CDR1 as KGHDR and CDR2 as SFDVKD. CDR3 length equals 13 residues. CDR3 sequence: CATRQGNTGELFF. For the CDR3, the DNA is TGTGCCACCAGACAGGGAAACACCGGGGAGCTGTTTTTT.